This T cell receptor (beta chain) was obtained from a study of blood T cell repertoires in COVID-19. Libraries were prepared by immunoSEQ multiplex PCR; TCRdb keeps only in-frame clonotypes and omits some of them. The sample lists roughly 100,000 clones, 80% to 90% occurring once. The CDR3 is 12 residues long. V shed 10 bases, J shed 2 bases, and the junction held 5 bases outside the gene matches. The origin of this receptor is a woman older than 75 with acute or convalescent COVID-19. The chain recombines TRBV12-3 or TRBV12-4 with TRBJ2-7, with 7 bases matching TRBD1. Sequencing was carried out using peripheral blood. The CDR3 loop reads CATRQGAYEQYF. The CDR3 DNA reads as TGTGCCACCAGACAGGGAGCCTACGAGCAGTACTTC.